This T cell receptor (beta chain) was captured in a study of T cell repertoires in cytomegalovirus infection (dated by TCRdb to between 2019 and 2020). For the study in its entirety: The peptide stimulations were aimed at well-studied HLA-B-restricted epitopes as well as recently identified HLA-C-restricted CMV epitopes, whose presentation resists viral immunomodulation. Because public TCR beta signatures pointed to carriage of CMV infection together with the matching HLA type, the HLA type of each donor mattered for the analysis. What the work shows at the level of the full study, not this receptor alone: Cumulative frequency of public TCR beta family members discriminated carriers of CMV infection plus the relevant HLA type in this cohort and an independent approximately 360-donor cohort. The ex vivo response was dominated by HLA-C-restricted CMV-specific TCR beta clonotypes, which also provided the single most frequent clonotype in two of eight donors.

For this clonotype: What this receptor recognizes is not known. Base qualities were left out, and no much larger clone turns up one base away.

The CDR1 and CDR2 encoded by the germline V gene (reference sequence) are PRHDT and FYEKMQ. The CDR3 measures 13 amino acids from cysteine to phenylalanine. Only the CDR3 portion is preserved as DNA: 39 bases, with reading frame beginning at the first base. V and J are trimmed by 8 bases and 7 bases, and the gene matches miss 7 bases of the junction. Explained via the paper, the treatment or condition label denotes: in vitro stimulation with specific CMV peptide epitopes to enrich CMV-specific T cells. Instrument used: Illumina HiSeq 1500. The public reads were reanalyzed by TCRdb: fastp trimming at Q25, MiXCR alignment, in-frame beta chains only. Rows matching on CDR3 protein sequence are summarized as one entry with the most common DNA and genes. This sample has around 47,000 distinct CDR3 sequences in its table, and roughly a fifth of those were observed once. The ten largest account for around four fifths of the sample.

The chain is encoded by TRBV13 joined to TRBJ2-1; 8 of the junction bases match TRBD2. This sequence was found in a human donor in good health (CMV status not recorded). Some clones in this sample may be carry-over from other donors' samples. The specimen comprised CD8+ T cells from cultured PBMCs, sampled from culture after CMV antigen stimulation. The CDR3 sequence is CASRTSPRNEQFF. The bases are TGTGCCAGCCGGACTAGCCCTAGGAATGAGCAGTTCTTC.